This passage covers 30 T cell receptor beta chains from one sample sequenced in a study of early stage breast cancer tumors. Sequencing was performed with immunoSEQ multiplex PCR; in TCRdb, only in-frame clones are kept and a portion is missing. This repertoire shows 25,000 to 30,000 clones, 84% found once; its top ten account for 9.3%. The sequencing sample was made of blood. These receptors were taken from a person between 50 and 60 years old with breast cancer.

The chain employs TRBV19 and TRBJ1-5, with 9 bases lining up with TRBD1. Germline V gene data show CDR1 as LNHDA and CDR2 as SQIVND (reference sequence). The CDR3 sequence is 13 residues long. V lost 9 bases to trimming and J lost 5 bases; unmatched junction nucleotides: 5. CDR3 protein: CASAGTGYQPQHF. CDR3 coding DNA: TGTGCCAGCGCCGGGACAGGGTATCAGCCCCAGCATTTT.

The chain carries TRBV19 and TRBJ2-6; weak D call: TRBD1 (5 bases). Looked up from germline, CDR1 is LNHDA and CDR2 is SQIVND (reference sequence). The V end was cut by 1 base, the J end by 1 base, with 5 bases between. CDR3 length: 15 residues. CDR3 DNA: TGTGCCAGTAGTATAGCAGGGTCTGGGGCCAACGTCCTGACTTTC. Translated: CASSIAGSGANVLTF. Combining the CDR3 with reference TRBV19 and TRBJ2-6 gives the whole variable domain DGGITQSPKYLFRKEGQNVTLSCEQNLNHDAMYWYRQDPGQGLRLIYYSQIVNDFQKGDIAEGYSVSREKKESFPLTVTSAQKNPTAFYLCASSIAGSGANVLTFGAGSRLTVL.

Only a few counts were recorded for this clone. This chain uses TRBV19 with TRBJ1-5; D unclear. This CDR3 has 14 residues. V lost 0 bases and J lost 6, with 9 bases in between. The germline CDR1 and CDR2 sequences are LNHDA and SQIVND (reference sequence). The CDR3 nucleotides read TGTGCCAGTAGTATAGACAGGCTCGGTCAGCCCCAGCATTTT. Translated, it gives CASSIDRLGQPQHF.

The chain uses TRBV28 and TRBJ1-5, with TRBD1 as a possible D gene (6 bases). The V end was cut by 1 base, the J end by 7 bases, with 17 bases between. CDR3 length: 16 residues. Germline CDR1 is MDHEN and CDR2 is SYDVKM. The CDR3 sequence: CASSLSSGGVGQPQHF. Written as DNA, the CDR3 is TGTGCCAGCAGTTTATCATCGGGGGGCGTAGGGCAGCCCCAGCATTTT.

This chain joins TRBV19 and TRBJ2-1; 9 bases are shared with TRBD2. With 5 bases clipped from V and 6 bases from J, the junction kept 11 bases outside the gene matches. The CDR3 is 16 amino acids. Germline V gene lookup returns CDR1 LNHDA and CDR2 SQIVND (reference sequence). CDR3 bases: TGTGCCAGTAGTGACAACCTAGCGGGGTATCGCAATGAGCAGTTCTTC. Translating it yields CASSDNLAGYRNEQFF.

The gene calls are TRBV7-6 and TRBJ2-5; no clear D. The length of the CDR3 is 15 residues. Germline loops: CDR1 SGHVS, CDR2 FNYEAQ. V lost 2 bases and J 1 base, leaving 11 bases between the germline ends. CDR3 in DNA: TGTGCCAGCAGCTTATCCTCGGCGGTCCAAGAGACCCAGTACTTC. Translation: CASSLSSAVQETQYF.

This clone came up once. The genes are TRBV27 and TRBJ1-1; possible D gene TRBD1, 5 bases. Trimming removed 5 bases from V and 10 bases from J, with 11 bases in between. CDR1 is MNHEY, CDR2 SMNVEV, per germline (reference sequence). This CDR3 is built from 11 residues. The CDR3 DNA is TGTGCCAGCAGTAAGCAGGGTAGAGCTTTCTTT. Its protein product is CASSKQGRAFF.

The chain is built from TRBV27 and TRBJ2-7; D possibly corresponds to TRBD1 (6 bases). CDR1 is MNHEY, CDR2 SMNVEV, per germline (reference sequence). This CDR3 contains 15 residues. V was trimmed by 1 base and J by 2 bases, leaving 12 bases between them. The CDR3, as DNA: TGTGCCAGCAGTTTATATTGGGGACAAACCTACGAGCAGTACTTC. It is translated as CASSLYWGQTYEQYF.

The CDR3 loop reads CASSSWTGGFSYEQYF. CDR3 DNA: TGTGCCAGCAGCAGCTGGACAGGGGGATTCTCCTACGAGCAGTACTTC. This chain connects TRBV9 to TRBJ2-7; 10 bases line up with TRBD1. Germline CDR1 reads SGDLS; CDR2 reads YYNGEE. The CDR3 is 16 amino acids. J was trimmed by 0 bases and V by 4 bases; bases with no gene match: 7.

There are a few counts of this clone. The chain combines TRBV2 with TRBJ1-6; 8 bases fit TRBD1. The CDR3 contains 14 residues. V was clipped by 8 bases and J by 8 bases; unmatched bases: 8. CDR1 and CDR2 (germline): SNHLY, FYNNEI. CDR3 sequence reads: CASAGDRRDSPLHF. The CDR3 nucleotides are TGTGCCAGCGCCGGGGACAGGAGGGATTCACCCCTCCACTTT.

CDR3 sequence reads: CASSLSGGAWETQYF. DNA for the CDR3: TGTGCCAGCAGTTTATCGGGGGGGGCGTGGGAGACCCAGTACTTC. This chain joins TRBV27 and TRBJ2-5; D possibly corresponds to TRBD2 (7 bases). The V gene's germline CDR1 is MNHEY and CDR2 SMNVEV (reference sequence). Deletions cut 0 bases from V and 5 bases from J, with 13 bases between. The CDR3 runs to 15 residues.

The chain has TRBV19 and TRBJ1-5; D might be TRBD1 (6 bases). The V gene lost 1 base and the J gene lost 2 bases, with 12 bases spanning the gap. This CDR3 is 16 amino acids long. Germline values: CDR1 LNHDA, CDR2 SQIVND (reference sequence). CDR3 nucleotides: TGTGCCAGTAGTATAGGGGGACACGTACGCAATCAGCCCCAGCATTTT. This codes for CASSIGGHVRNQPQHF.

The chain links TRBV5-4 to TRBJ2-3, with TRBD2 identical over 11 bases. V was clipped by 3 bases and J by 3 bases; unmatched bases: 9. The CDR3 extends over 17 amino acids. Germline loops: CDR1 SGHNT, CDR2 YYREEE (reference sequence). The CDR3 region is CASSWGLAGGPTDTQYF. The CDR3 DNA reads as TGTGCCAGCAGCTGGGGTTTAGCGGGGGGGCCGACAGATACGCAGTATTTT.

The rearrangement links TRBV25-1 to TRBJ2-7, with no clear D. This CDR3 is built from 12 residues. Germline CDR1 and CDR2: MGHDK and SYGVNS. Trimming stripped 5 bases from V and 5 bases from J, with 10 bases between. DNA for the CDR3: TGTGCCAGCAGTCAGCACGGAGACGAGCAGTACTTC. Its translation: CASSQHGDEQYF.

The chain links TRBV29-1 to TRBJ2-7; 8 nucleotides line up with TRBD1. V was pared by 5 bases and J by 4 bases, with 7 bases of the junction left unmatched. Germline loops: CDR1 SQVTM, CDR2 ANQGSEA. The CDR3 is 13 residues long. CDR3 region: CSVLGQGNYEQYF. The CDR3 coding sequence is TGCAGCGTTTTAGGACAGGGTAATTACGAGCAGTACTTC.

The rearrangement uses TRBV5-1 and TRBJ2-7; tentative D call: TRBD2 (6 bases). CDR3 length: 12 amino acids. V lost 4 bases, J lost 4 bases, and 9 bases lay in between. Germline CDR1 is SGHRS and CDR2 is YFSETQ. The chain's CDR3 is CASSPGGYEQYF. Here the CDR3 DNA reads TGCGCCAGCAGCCCCGGGGGTTACGAGCAGTACTTC. The full variable domain, in which reference TRBV5-1 and TRBJ2-7 provide the parts outside the CDR3, is KAGVTQTPRYLIKTRGQQVTLSCSPISGHRSVSWYQQTPGQGLQFLFEYFSETQRNKGNFPGRFSGRQFSNSRSEMNVSTLELGDSALYLCASSPGGYEQYFGPGTRLTVT.

The genes are TRBV18 and TRBJ1-5, with D perhaps matching TRBD1 (6 bases). Germline lookup yields CDR1 KGHSH and CDR2 LQKENI. Trimming took 6 bases from V and 2 from J, leaving 14 bases between them. The CDR3 is 15 amino acids. CDR3 sequence: CASSLDSFGNQPQHF. Written as DNA, the CDR3 is TGTGCCAGCTCCCTGGACAGCTTCGGCAATCAGCCCCAGCATTTT.

This chain joins TRBV4-3 and TRBJ2-3, with 9 bases matching TRBD2. J gave up 2 bases and V 4 bases, and 7 bases lay outside the gene matches. The germline V gene encodes CDR1 LGHNA and CDR2 YSLEER. CDR3 size: 16 residues. The CDR3 here is CASSRTSGYLTDTQYF. The CDR3 bases are TGCGCCAGCAGCCGCACTAGCGGGTACCTCACAGATACGCAGTATTTT.

There are a few counts of this clone. The rearrangement joins TRBV9 to TRBJ1-1; tentatively, D is TRBD1 (5 bases). The CDR3 extends over 13 amino acids. Germline CDR1 is SGDLS and CDR2 is YYNGEE. The V end was cut by 3 bases, the J end by 1 base, with 7 bases between. Here the CDR3 DNA reads TGTGCCAGCAGCGGCGGACAGAACACTGAAGCTTTCTTT. This codes for CASSGGQNTEAFF.

The chain employs TRBV11-2 and TRBJ2-2; TRBD2 is a possible D gene (5 bases). CDR3 length: 15 amino acids. Germline loops: CDR1 SGHAT, CDR2 FQNNGV. V lost 5 bases and J lost 4, with 14 bases in between. CDR3 in amino acids: CASSPPGLSTGELFF. The CDR3 nucleotides read TGTGCCAGCAGCCCACCCGGACTGAGCACCGGGGAGCTGTTTTTT.

This clone was counted a few times. This chain joins TRBV18 and TRBJ2-7, with 7 bases lining up with TRBD2. V lost 5 bases to trimming and J lost 6 bases; unmatched junction nucleotides: 10. Germline loops: CDR1 KGHSH, CDR2 LQKENI. The CDR3 loop spans 14 amino acids. The CDR3 region has the DNA TGTGCCAGCTCAACCGGGGGGAGGGCCGGCGAGCAGTACTTC. Its protein is CASSTGGRAGEQYF. The full variable domain, its missing parts supplied by reference TRBV18 and TRBJ2-7, is NAGVMQNPRHLVRRRGQEARLRCSPMKGHSHVYWYRQLPEEGLKFMVYLQKENIIDESGMPKERFSAEFPKEGPSILRIQQVVRGDSAAYFCASSTGGRAGEQYFGPGTRLTVT.

This clone has a handful of counts. The J gene is TRBJ2-7, the V gene TRBV5-1, with D perhaps TRBD1 (6 bases). Looked up from germline, CDR1 is SGHRS and CDR2 is YFSETQ. The V end was cut by 4 bases, the J end by 0 bases, with 11 bases between. This CDR3 contains 14 residues. CDR3 sequence reads: CASSPRDTSYEQYF. CDR3 DNA: TGCGCCAGCAGCCCCCGGGACACCTCCTACGAGCAGTACTTC.

The rearrangement links TRBV5-6 to TRBJ2-6; the D gene could be TRBD1 or TRBD2 (6 bases each). Trimming took 2 bases from V and 2 from J, leaving 14 bases between them. Germline CDR1 and CDR2: SGHDT and YYEEEE. The CDR3 is 17 amino acids. The CDR3 is CASSLVVGGTGANVLTF. The DNA for the CDR3 is TGTGCCAGCAGCTTAGTTGTAGGGGGGACTGGGGCCAACGTCCTGACTTTC.

Regarding this clone: This CDR3 is missing its conserved last phenylalanine or tryptophan, likely due to a read error. It is unclear where the CDR3 begins or ends on the DNA, so no DNA is shown, and the CDR3 is as TCRdb lists it. The chain joins TRBV9 to TRBJ1-2; TRBD1, the D gene given by the table, was not confirmed from the DNA. The CDR3 comprises 11 residues, both ends counted. Looked up from germline, CDR1 is SGDLS and CDR2 is YYNGEE. CDR3 in amino acids: CASSVFGQLSL.

J is TRBJ2-3 and V is TRBV5-1; possible D gene TRBD2, 5 bases. CDR3 length equals 14 residues. Germline loops: CDR1 SGHRS, CDR2 YFSETQ. V lost 3 bases and J lost 7, with 15 bases in between. The CDR3 here is CASSSGLLPNTQYF. In DNA, the CDR3 is TGCGCCAGCAGCTCCGGACTCCTCCCCAATACGCAGTATTTT.

The rearrangement links TRBV19 to TRBJ1-1; 7 nucleotides line up with TRBD1. V lost 6 bases and J lost 6; bases outside the gene matches: 7. The CDR3 has 13 amino acids. Germline CDR1 reads LNHDA; CDR2 reads SQIVND (reference sequence). The CDR3 loop reads CASRADRAAEAFF. The CDR3 DNA follows: TGTGCCAGTAGAGCCGACAGGGCTGCTGAAGCTTTCTTT.

This clone was observed once. The rearrangement joins TRBV2 to TRBJ2-1, with D uncertain. Per germline, CDR1 SNHLY and CDR2 FYNNEI. There are 16 residues in the CDR3. The ends were cut back, 3 bases at V and 3 bases at J, with 15 bases in the middle. CDR3 sequence reads: CASSEQTVRGYNEQFF. CDR3 DNA: TGTGCCAGCAGTGAGCAGACGGTTAGAGGCTACAATGAGCAGTTCTTC.

V usage is TRBV7-3 and J usage is TRBJ2-1, with 11 bases matching TRBD2. The CDR3 extends over 15 amino acids. Germline V gene data show CDR1 as SGHTA and CDR2 as FQGTGA. V was clipped by 7 bases and J by 7 bases; unmatched bases: 9. CDR3 region: CASKKLAGVLNEQFF. Written as DNA, the CDR3 is TGTGCCAGCAAGAAACTAGCGGGAGTTTTGAATGAGCAGTTCTTC.

The chain uses TRBV19 and TRBJ2-3, with 11 bases lining up with TRBD2. V shed 5 bases, J shed 13 bases, and the junction held 11 bases outside the gene matches. This CDR3 is built from 14 residues. Germline values: CDR1 LNHDA, CDR2 SQIVND (reference sequence). In DNA form, the CDR3 reads TGTGCCAGTAGTCTACTCACTAGCGGGGGTTGGAAGTATTTT. Amino acids: CASSLLTSGGWKYF.

This chain links TRBV9 with TRBJ1-2; D may be TRBD1 (6 bases). Trimming removed 0 bases at V and 7 bases at J, with 19 bases between. The CDR3 contains 16 residues. Germline V gives CDR1 SGDLS, CDR2 YYNGEE. CDR3 DNA sequence: TGTGCCAGCAGCGTAGCCCGGACAGAACTATCCGGTGGCTACACCTTC. Translated, it gives CASSVARTELSGGYTF.